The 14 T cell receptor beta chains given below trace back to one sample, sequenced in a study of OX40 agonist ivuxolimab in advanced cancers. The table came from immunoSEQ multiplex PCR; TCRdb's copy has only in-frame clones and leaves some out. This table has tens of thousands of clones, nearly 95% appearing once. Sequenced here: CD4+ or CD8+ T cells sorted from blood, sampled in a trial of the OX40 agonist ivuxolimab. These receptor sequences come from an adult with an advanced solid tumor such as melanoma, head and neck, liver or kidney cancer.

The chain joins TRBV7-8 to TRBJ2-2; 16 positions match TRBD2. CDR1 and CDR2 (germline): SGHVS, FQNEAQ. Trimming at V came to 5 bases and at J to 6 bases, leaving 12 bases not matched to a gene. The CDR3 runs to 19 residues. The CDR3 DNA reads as TGTGCCAGCAGCGCGGCGGGACTAGCGGGGGGGCGTTTGTCCGGGGAGCTGTTTTTT. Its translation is CASSAAGLAGGRLSGELFF. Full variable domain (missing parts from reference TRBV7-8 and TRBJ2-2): GAGVSQSPRYKVAKRGQDVALRCDPISGHVSLFWYQQALGQGPEFLTYFQNEAQLDKSGLPSDRFFAERPEGSVSTLKIQRTQQEDSAVYLCASSAAGLAGGRLSGELFFGEGSRLTVL.

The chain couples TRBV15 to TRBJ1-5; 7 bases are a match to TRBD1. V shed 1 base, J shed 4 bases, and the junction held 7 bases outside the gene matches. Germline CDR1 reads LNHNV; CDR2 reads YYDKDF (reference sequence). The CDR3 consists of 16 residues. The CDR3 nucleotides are TGTGCCACCAGCAGAGGTCTGGACAGGATAAATCAGCCCCAGCATTTT. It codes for CATSRGLDRINQPQHF.

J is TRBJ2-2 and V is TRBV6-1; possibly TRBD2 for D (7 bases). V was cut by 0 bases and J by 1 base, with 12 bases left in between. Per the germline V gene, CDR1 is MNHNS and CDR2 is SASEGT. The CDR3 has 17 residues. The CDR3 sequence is CASSEAGGGLNTGELFF. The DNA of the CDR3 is TGTGCCAGCAGTGAAGCCGGCGGGGGCCTGAACACCGGGGAGCTGTTTTTT.

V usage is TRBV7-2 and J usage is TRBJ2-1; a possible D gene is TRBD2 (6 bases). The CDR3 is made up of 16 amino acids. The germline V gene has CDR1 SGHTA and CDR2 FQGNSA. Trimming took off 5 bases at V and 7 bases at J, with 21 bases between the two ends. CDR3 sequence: CASSTRGGGIRNEQFF. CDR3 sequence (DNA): TGTGCCAGCAGCACCCGGGGTGGGGGGATTAGGAATGAGCAGTTCTTC.

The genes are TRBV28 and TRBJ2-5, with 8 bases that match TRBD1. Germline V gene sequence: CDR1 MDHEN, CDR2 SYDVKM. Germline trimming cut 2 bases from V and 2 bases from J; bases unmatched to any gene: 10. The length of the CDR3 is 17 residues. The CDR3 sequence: CASSLAALTGVQETQYF. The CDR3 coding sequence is TGTGCCAGCAGTTTAGCCGCCTTGACAGGGGTACAAGAGACCCAGTACTTC.

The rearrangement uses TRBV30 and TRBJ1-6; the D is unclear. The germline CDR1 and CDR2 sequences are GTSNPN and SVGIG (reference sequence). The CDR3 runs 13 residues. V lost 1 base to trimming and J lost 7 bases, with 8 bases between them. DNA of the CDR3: TGTGCCTGGAGTGAAACGTTGAATTCACCCCTCCACTTT. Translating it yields CAWSETLNSPLHF.

CDR3 residues: CASSTDRVGADTQYF. The DNA for the CDR3 is TGTGCCAGTAGTACAGACAGGGTGGGTGCCGATACGCAGTATTTT. V gene TRBV19 combines with J gene TRBJ2-3; 7 nucleotides match TRBD1. V shed 4 bases, J shed 6 bases, and the junction held 10 bases outside the gene matches. This CDR3 has 15 amino acids. Germline CDR1 is LNHDA and CDR2 is SQIVND (reference sequence).

The CDR3 spells CASSQRNPLSAEQYF. In nucleotides, the CDR3 is TGCGCCAGCAGTCAAAGGAATCCCCTCTCTGCTGAGCAGTACTTC. The chain joins TRBV23-1 to TRBJ2-7; D gene uncertain. TRBV23-1 is an ORF, and what it does is uncertain. CDR3 size: 15 residues. Trimming shortened V by 2 bases and J by 7 bases, and 18 bases separated the two germline ends.

The CDR3 DNA is TGTGCCAGCAGCTTAGTGGTGGGTTCCCAAGAGACCCAGTACTTC. Translated: CASSLVVGSQETQYF. V and J are TRBV7-9 and TRBJ2-5, with D hard to call. The V end was cut by 1 base, the J end by 1 base, with 10 bases between. Germline assignment: CDR1 SEHNR and CDR2 FQNEAQ (reference sequence). The CDR3 consists of 15 residues.

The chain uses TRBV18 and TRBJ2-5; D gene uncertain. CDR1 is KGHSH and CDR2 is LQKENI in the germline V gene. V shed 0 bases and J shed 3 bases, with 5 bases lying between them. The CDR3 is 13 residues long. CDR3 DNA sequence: TGTGCCAGCTCACCACCGTCTGAAGAGACCCAGTACTTC. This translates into CASSPPSEETQYF.

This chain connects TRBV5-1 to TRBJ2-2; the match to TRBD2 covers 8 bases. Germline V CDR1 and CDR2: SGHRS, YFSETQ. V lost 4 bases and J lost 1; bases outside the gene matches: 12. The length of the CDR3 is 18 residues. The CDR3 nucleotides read TGCGCCAGCAGCCCCGGGTCCCTTAGCGGGATGAACACCGGGGAGCTGTTTTTT. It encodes CASSPGSLSGMNTGELFF. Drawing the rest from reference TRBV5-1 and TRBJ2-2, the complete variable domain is KAGVTQTPRYLIKTRGQQVTLSCSPISGHRSVSWYQQTPGQGLQFLFEYFSETQRNKGNFPGRFSGRQFSNSRSEMNVSTLELGDSALYLCASSPGSLSGMNTGELFFGEGSRLTVL.

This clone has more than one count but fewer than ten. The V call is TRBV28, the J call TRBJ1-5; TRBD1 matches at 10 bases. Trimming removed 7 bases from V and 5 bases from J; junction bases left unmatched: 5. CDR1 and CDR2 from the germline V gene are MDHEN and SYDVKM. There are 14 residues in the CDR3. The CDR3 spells CASNTGQGDQPQHF. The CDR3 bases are TGTGCCAGCAACACCGGACAGGGGGATCAGCCCCAGCATTTT.

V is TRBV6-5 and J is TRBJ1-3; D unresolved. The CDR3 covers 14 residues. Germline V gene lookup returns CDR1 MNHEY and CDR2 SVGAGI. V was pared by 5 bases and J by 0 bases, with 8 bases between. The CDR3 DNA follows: TGTGCCAGCAGTGCGGAGAACTCTGGAAACACCATATATTTT. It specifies CASSAENSGNTIYF.

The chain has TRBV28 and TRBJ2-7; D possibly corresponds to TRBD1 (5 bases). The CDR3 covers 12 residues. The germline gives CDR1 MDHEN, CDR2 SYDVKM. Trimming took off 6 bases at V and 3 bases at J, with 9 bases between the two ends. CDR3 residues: CASSPDSYEQYF. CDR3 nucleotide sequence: TGTGCCAGCAGCCCCGACAGCTACGAGCAGTACTTC.